This passage covers 9 T cell receptor beta chains from one sample sequenced in a study of identical twins. A single record per CDR3 protein comes from TCRdb applying MiXCR to the 5' RACE reads. The sample holds 450,000 to 500,000 distinct CDR3 sequences; roughly an eighth are singletons and the top ten take approximately 0.9%. These records were also assigned to another study, of yellow fever vaccine responses in identical twins.

Sequenced material: CD4+ T cells sorted from blood. These receptors were obtained from a woman under 30 in good health.

This clonotype was seen a handful of times. The chain has TRBV29-1 and TRBJ2-4; 10 bases are shared with TRBD2. Germline loops: CDR1 SQVTM, CDR2 ANQGSEA. V lost 7 bases, J lost 5 bases, and 2 bases stayed unmatched. CDR3 length: 12 amino acids. The CDR3: CSASGGENIQYF. For the CDR3, the DNA is TGCAGCGCTAGCGGGGGCGAAAACATTCAGTACTTC.

V usage is TRBV6-1 and J usage is TRBJ2-6; D not certain. This CDR3 spans 18 amino acids. CDR1 and CDR2 (germline): MNHNS, SASEGT. The germline V and J ends were trimmed by 2 bases and 0 bases, with 14 bases remaining between them. Here the CDR3 DNA reads TGTGCCAGCAGTGAACCCGGGTCCACAAGCTCTGGGGCCAACGTCCTGACTTTC. Protein product: CASSEPGSTSSGANVLTF.

This clonotype has just a few counts. The V call is TRBV12-3 or TRBV12-4, the J call TRBJ2-2, with a weak D call TRBD1 (6 bases). The CDR3 contains 17 residues. V was pared by 0 bases and J by 9 bases, with 20 bases between. The CDR3 coding sequence is TGTGCCAGCAGTTTAGCGCCGTCAGGGGTCAAGGCGTGGGAGCTGTTTTTT. This gives the protein CASSLAPSGVKAWELFF.

This clonotype was seen a few times. The rearrangement uses TRBV2 and TRBJ1-6, with TRBD1 matching 7 bases. V gave up 6 bases and J gave up 6 bases; unmatched junction bases: 5. Germline CDR1 and CDR2: SNHLY and FYNNEI. There are 14 residues in the CDR3. DNA for the CDR3: TGTGCCAGCAGACCGGGACAGCCTAATTCACCCCTCCACTTT. Protein sequence: CASRPGQPNSPLHF.

This clonotype showed up many times. V gene TRBV9 combines with J gene TRBJ1-6; tentative D call: TRBD1 (5 bases). The CDR3 spans 15 residues. Germline V gene lookup returns CDR1 SGDLS and CDR2 YYNGEE. The V end lost 0 bases, the J end lost 7 bases, and 11 bases lay between the germline ends. The CDR3 region is CASSVVGTGNSPLHF. CDR3 DNA: TGTGCCAGCAGCGTAGTAGGGACCGGCAATTCACCCCTCCACTTT.

This clonotype was observed a few times. The chain links TRBV20-1 to TRBJ2-7, with D unclear. This CDR3 is built from 15 residues. V was trimmed by 0 bases and J by 1 base, leaving 13 bases between them. Germline CDR1 reads DFQATT; CDR2 reads SNEGSKA (reference sequence). In DNA, the CDR3 is TGCAGTGCTAGAGATAACAAGGGCGGTTCCTACGAGCAGTACTTC. Encoded protein: CSARDNKGGSYEQYF.

This clonotype was recorded a few times. The V gene is TRBV12-3 or TRBV12-4, the J gene TRBJ1-2; D is unresolved. Between the trimmed V and J ends, which lost 3 bases and 5 bases, there was a span of 10 bases. The CDR3 loop spans 13 amino acids. CDR3 sequence (DNA): TGTGCCAGCAGTTTGCTGGACGGTTATGGCTACACCTTC. It specifies CASSLLDGYGYTF.

In the case of this clonotype: The limits of the CDR3 on the DNA are not certain, so only TCRdb's listed CDR3 is given. The chain uses TRBV12-3 or TRBV12-4 and TRBJ2-3; the table's D call, TRBD2, was not checked against the DNA. The CDR3 length is 15 residues, termini included. This CDR3 reads CASSADFRGTDTQYF.

This sequence joins TRBV11-2 and TRBJ2-5; tentatively, D is TRBD1 (7 bases). The CDR3 is 15 amino acids. The ends were cut back, 1 base at V and 5 bases at J, with 14 bases in the middle. Germline CDR1 and CDR2: SGHAT and FQNNGV. The CDR3 region has the DNA TGTGCCAGCAGCTTAGCGACAGGGAGGCGGGAGACCCAGTACTTC. It yields the protein CASSLATGRRETQYF.